What follows is one T cell receptor beta chain and its context. The data derive from a study of blood T cells in healthy people across ages. Aged roughly 6 to 95, donors were systemically healthy Caucasians from Russia. Trimming pared 0 bases from V and 3 bases from J, leaving 15 bases between. This CDR3 region has 16 residues. Germline loops: CDR1 MNHEY, CDR2 SVGAGI. A second PCR of roughly 7 to 11 cycles used a sample-barcoded 5' primer and a J-beta primer mix. From the 5' RACE reads, TCRdb called clonotypes with MiXCR, one entry per CDR3 protein. The top ten clones hold about 20% of a sample with some 920,000 distinct CDR3 sequences, roughly 51% of them seen once.

What was sequenced was blood. This clonotype was obtained from a woman aged 55-70 years in good health. V and J are TRBV6-5 and TRBJ2-7, with D possibly matching TRBD2 (6 bases). In nucleotides, the CDR3 is TGTGCCAGCAGTTACTCAACGGGAGAGGCTCACTACGAGCAGTACTTC. Translating gives CASSYSTGEAHYEQYF.